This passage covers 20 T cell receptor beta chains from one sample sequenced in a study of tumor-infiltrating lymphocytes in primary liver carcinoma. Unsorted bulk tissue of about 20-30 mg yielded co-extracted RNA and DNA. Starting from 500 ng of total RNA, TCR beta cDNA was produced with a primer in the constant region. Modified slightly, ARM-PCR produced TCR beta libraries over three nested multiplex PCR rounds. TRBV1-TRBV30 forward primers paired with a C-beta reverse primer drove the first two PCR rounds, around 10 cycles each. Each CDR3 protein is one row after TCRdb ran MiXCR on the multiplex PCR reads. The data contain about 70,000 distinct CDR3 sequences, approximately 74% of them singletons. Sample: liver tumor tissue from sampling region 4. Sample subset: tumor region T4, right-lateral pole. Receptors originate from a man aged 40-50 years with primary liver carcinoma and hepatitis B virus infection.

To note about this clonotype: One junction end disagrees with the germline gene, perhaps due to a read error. The CDR3 DNA reads TGTGTCAGCAGCTGTGGACTCGGACTAGCGGGAACCTCCTACAATGAGCAATTCTTC. This translates into CVSSCGLGLAGTSYNEQFF. This chain connects TRBV11-1 to TRBJ2-1; 12 bases agree with TRBD2. CDR1 and CDR2 from the germline V gene are SGHAT and FQDESV (reference sequence). The CDR3 sequence is 19 residues long.

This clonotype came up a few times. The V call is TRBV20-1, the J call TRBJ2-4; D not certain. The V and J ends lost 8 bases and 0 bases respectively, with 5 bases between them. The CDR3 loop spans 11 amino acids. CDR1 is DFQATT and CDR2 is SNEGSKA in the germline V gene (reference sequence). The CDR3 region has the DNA TGCAGTCCCCTAGCCAAAAACATTCAGTACTTC. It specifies CSPLAKNIQYF.

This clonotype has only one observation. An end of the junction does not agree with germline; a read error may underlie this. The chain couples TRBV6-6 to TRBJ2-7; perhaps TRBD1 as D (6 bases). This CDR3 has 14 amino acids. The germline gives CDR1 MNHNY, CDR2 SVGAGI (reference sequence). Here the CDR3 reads CASSPHVGSGERYF. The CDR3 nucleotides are TGTGCCAGCAGCCCCCACGTGGGTTCAGGGGAGCGGTACTTC.

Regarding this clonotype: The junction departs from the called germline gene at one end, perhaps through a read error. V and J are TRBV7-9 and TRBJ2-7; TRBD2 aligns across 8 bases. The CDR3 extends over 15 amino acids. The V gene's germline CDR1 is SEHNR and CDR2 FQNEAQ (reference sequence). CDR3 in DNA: TGTACCAGCAGTCTAGCGGGTCGCGTCGCTGCCGAGCAGTACTTC. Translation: CTSSLAGRVAAEQYF.

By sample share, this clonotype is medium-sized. In nucleotides, the CDR3 is TGTGCCAGCAGTTACGACGCCCAAGAGACCCAGTACTTC. This encodes CASSYDAQETQYF. The rearrangement links TRBV6-2 or TRBV6-3 to TRBJ2-5; D not certain. CDR3 length: 13 amino acids. Between the trimmed V and J ends, which lost 2 bases and 1 base, there was a span of 5 bases. Per germline, CDR1 MNHEY and CDR2 SVGEGT.

The CDR3: CASKEGTSYNEQFF. The CDR3 nucleotides read TGTGCCAGCAAAGAGGGGACCTCCTACAATGAGCAGTTCTTC. The J gene is TRBJ2-1, the V gene TRBV2, with D perhaps matching TRBD1 or TRBD2 (5 bases each). The CDR3 sequence is 14 residues long. Trimming took off 7 bases at V and 0 bases at J, with 10 bases between the two ends. The germline V gene has CDR1 SNHLY and CDR2 FYNNEI. Drawing the rest from reference TRBV2 and TRBJ2-1, the complete variable domain is EPEVTQTPSHQVTQMGQEVILRCVPISNHLYFYWYRQILGQKVEFLVSFYNNEISEKSEIFDDQFSVERPDGSNFTLKIRSTKLEDSAMYFCASKEGTSYNEQFFGPGTRLTVL.

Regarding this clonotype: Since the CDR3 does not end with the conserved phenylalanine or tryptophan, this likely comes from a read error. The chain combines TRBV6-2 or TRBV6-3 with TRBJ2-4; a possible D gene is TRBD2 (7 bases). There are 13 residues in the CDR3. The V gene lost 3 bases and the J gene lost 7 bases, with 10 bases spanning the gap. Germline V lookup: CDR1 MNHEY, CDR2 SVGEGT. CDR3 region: CASSYGGANIQYL. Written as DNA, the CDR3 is TGTGCCAGCAGTTATGGGGGGGCGAACATTCAGTACCTC.

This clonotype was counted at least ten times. This CDR3 reads CASSVSGRINEQFF. The CDR3, as DNA: TGTGCCAGCAGTGTCAGTGGGAGAATCAATGAGCAGTTCTTC. The chain links TRBV6-5 to TRBJ2-1; a possible D gene is TRBD2 (5 bases). Between the trimmed V and J ends, which lost 5 bases and 6 bases, there was a span of 14 bases. The CDR3 is made up of 14 amino acids. Germline V gene sequence: CDR1 MNHEY, CDR2 SVGAGI.

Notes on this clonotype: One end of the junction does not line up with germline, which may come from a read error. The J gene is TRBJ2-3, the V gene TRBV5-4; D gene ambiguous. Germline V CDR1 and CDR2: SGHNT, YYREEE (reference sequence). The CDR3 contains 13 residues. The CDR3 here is CVSQSDSTDTQYF. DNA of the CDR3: TGTGTCTCGCAATCCGATAGCACAGATACACAGTATTTT. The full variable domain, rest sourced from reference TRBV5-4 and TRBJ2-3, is ETGVTQSPTHLIKTRGQQVTLRCSSQSGHNTVSWYQQALGQGPQFIFQYYREEENGRGNFPPRFSGLQFPNYSSELNVNALELDDSALYLCVSQSDSTDTQYFGPGTRLTVL.

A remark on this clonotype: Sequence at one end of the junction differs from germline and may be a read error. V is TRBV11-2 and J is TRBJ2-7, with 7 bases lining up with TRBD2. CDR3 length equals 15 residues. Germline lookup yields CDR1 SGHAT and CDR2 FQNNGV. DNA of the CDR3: TGTGCCATCAGCCAATATTCGGGAGGTGGCTACGGGCAGTACTTC. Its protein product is CAISQYSGGGYGQYF.

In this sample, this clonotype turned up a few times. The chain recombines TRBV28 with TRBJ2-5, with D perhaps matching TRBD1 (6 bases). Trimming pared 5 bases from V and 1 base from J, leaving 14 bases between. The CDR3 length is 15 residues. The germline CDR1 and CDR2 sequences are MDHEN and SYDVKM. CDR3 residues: CASSVRGFLQETQYF. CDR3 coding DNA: TGTGCCAGCAGTGTCAGGGGTTTTCTCCAAGAGACCCAGTACTTC.

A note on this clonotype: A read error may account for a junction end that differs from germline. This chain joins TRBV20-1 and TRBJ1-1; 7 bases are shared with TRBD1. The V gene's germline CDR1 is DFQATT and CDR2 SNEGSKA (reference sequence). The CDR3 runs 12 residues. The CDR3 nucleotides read TGCAGTGCTCCCCGACAGGGTCGAGGAGCTATCTTT. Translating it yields CSAPRQGRGAIF.

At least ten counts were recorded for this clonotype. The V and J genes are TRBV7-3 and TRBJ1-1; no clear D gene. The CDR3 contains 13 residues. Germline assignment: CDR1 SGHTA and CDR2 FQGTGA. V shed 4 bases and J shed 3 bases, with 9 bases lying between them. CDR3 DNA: TGTGCCAGCAGCTGGGTCGGGGACACTGAAGCTTTCTTT. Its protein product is CASSWVGDTEAFF.

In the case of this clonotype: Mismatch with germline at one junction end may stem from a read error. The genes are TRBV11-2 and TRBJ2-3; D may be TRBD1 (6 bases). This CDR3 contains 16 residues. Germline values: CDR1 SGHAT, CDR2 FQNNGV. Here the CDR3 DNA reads TGTGCCAGCAGCTTAGAGGGACAATCGTGGACAGATAAGCAGTATTTT. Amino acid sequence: CASSLEGQSWTDKQYF.

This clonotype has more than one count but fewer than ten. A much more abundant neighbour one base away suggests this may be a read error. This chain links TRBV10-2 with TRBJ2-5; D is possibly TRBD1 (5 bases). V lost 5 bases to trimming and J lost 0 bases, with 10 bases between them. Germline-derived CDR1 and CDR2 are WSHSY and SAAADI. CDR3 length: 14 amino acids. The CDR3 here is CASSKAGNQETQYF. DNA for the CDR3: TGCGCCAGCAGTAAGGCAGGGAACCAAGAGACCCAGTACTTC.

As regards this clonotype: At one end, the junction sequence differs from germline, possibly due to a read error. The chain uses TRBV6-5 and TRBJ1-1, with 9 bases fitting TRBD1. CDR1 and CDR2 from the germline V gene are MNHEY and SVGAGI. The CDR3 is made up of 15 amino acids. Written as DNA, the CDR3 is TGTACCAGCAGTTACGCCCGGGACAGGGCCCCAAGAGCTTTCTTT. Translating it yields CTSSYARDRAPRAFF.

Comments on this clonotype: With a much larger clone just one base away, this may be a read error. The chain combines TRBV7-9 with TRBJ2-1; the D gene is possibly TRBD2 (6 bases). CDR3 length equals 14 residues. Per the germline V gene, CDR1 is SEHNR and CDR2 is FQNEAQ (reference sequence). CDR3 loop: CVSSLSIRDFEQFF. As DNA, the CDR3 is TGTGTCAGCAGCTTAAGTATCCGGGACTTTGAGCAGTTCTTC.

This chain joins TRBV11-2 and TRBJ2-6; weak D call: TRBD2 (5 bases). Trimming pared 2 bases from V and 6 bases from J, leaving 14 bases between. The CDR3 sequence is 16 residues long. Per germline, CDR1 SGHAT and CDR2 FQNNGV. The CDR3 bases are TGTGCCAGCAGCTTATCGCGGGTAAGAATGGCCAACGTCCTGACTTTC. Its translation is CASSLSRVRMANVLTF. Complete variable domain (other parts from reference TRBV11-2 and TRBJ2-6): EAGVAQSPRYKIIEKRQSVAFWCNPISGHATLYWYQQILGQGPKLLIQFQNNGVVDDSQLPKDRFSAERLKGVDSTLKIQPAKLEDSAVYLCASSLSRVRMANVLTFGAGSRLTVL.

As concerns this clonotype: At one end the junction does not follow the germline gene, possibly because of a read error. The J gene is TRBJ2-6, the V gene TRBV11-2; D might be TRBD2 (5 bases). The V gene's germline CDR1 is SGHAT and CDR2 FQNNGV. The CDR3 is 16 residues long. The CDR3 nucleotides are TGTGCCAGTAGCTTATCGCTGGGAAGAGGGACCAACGTCCTGACTTTC. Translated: CASSLSLGRGTNVLTF.

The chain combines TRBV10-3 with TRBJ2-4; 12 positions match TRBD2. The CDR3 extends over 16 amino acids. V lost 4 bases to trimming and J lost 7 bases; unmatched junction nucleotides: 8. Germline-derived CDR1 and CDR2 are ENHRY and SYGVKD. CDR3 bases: TGTGCCATCAGTGGGTTGGCTAGCGGGAGGGTGAACATTCAGTACTTC. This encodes CAISGLASGRVNIQYF.